The 8 T cell receptor beta chains listed next were all sequenced from one sample in a study of cytomegalovirus exposure and HLA in healthy donors. TCRdb keeps only in-frame clones here, not all; method: immunoSEQ multiplex PCR. The sample has roughly 120,000 clones, 86% seen once. The sample consisted of PBMCs. The origin of the receptors is a man aged 18 to 35 in good health and CMV-seronegative.

The CDR3 protein is CASSLGRAHGNEQFF. The CDR3, as DNA: TGTGCCAGCAGCTTAGGCAGGGCCCACGGCAATGAGCAGTTCTTC. The chain is built from TRBV7-8 and TRBJ2-1, with D possibly TRBD1 on 5 matching bases. CDR1 and CDR2 from the germline V gene are SGHVS and FQNEAQ. The CDR3 length is 15 residues. Trimming stripped 1 base from V and 6 bases from J, with 13 bases between.

The sample holds one count of this clone. The J gene is TRBJ2-7, the V gene TRBV11-2; D is perhaps TRBD2 (6 bases). CDR1 and CDR2 (germline): SGHAT, FQNNGV. Trimming stripped 0 bases from V and 3 bases from J, with 21 bases between. The CDR3 totals 18 residues. In DNA form, the CDR3 reads TGTGCCAGCAGCTTAGATCTCGCGGGGAGGCGGCATCTCTACGAGCAGTACTTC. Amino acids: CASSLDLAGRRHLYEQYF. Variable domain in full (rest from reference TRBV11-2 and TRBJ2-7): EAGVAQSPRYKIIEKRQSVAFWCNPISGHATLYWYQQILGQGPKLLIQFQNNGVVDDSQLPKDRFSAERLKGVDSTLKIQPAKLEDSAVYLCASSLDLAGRRHLYEQYFGPGTRLTVT.

V usage is TRBV19 and J usage is TRBJ1-3; D not certain. Germline-derived CDR1 and CDR2 are LNHDA and SQIVND (reference sequence). This CDR3 spans 16 amino acids. Trimming stripped 5 bases from V and 2 bases from J, with 16 bases between. CDR3 sequence (DNA): TGTGCCAGTAGTCCCCGGGAAGGGAGAGCTGGAAACACCATATATTTT. Translating gives CASSPREGRAGNTIYF. The whole variable domain, remainder taken from reference TRBV19 and TRBJ1-3, is DGGITQSPKYLFRKEGQNVTLSCEQNLNHDAMYWYRQDPGQGLRLIYYSQIVNDFQKGDIAEGYSVSREKKESFPLTVTSAQKNPTAFYLCASSPREGRAGNTIYFGEGSWLTVV.

This chain joins TRBV7-9 and TRBJ2-3, with 8 positions matching TRBD2. The trim removed 1 base at V and 5 bases at J, leaving 8 bases unmatched. This CDR3 comprises 16 residues. Germline loops: CDR1 SEHNR, CDR2 FQNEAQ (reference sequence). For the CDR3, the DNA is TGTGCCAGCAGCTTAGGGGGGTTAGCGGGGAAAGATACGCAGTATTTT. The encoded protein is CASSLGGLAGKDTQYF.

The chain has TRBV4-1 and TRBJ2-7; TRBD1 might be the D (6 bases). V was clipped by 2 bases and J by 2 bases, with 16 bases between them. Germline V lookup: CDR1 MGHRA, CDR2 YSYEKL. The CDR3 extends over 16 amino acids. DNA of the CDR3: TGCGCCAGCAGCCAAAGTCAGGGCAGGGGACCCTACGAGCAGTACTTC. It specifies CASSQSQGRGPYEQYF.

The V and J genes are TRBV7-8 and TRBJ2-5, with TRBD2 matching 9 bases. Germline CDR1 and CDR2: SGHVS and FQNEAQ. The CDR3 is 17 residues long. J lost 4 bases, V lost 5 bases, and 14 bases had no gene match. CDR3: CASSPRGAGGLAETQYF. The CDR3 coding sequence is TGTGCCAGCAGCCCTCGAGGAGCGGGAGGATTAGCAGAGACCCAGTACTTC.

The chain joins TRBV5-5 to TRBJ2-7, with 8 bases identical to TRBD1. Unmatched junction bases numbered 3, after V lost 2 bases and J lost 2 bases. Germline V CDR1 and CDR2: SGHKS, YYEKEE (reference sequence). The CDR3 loop spans 14 amino acids. CDR3 protein: CASSFGQGPYEQYF. The CDR3 region has the DNA TGTGCCAGCAGCTTTGGACAGGGACCCTACGAGCAGTACTTC.

This rearrangement joins TRBV6-5 to TRBJ1-5, with a tentative D call TRBD1 (6 bases). The CDR3 totals 15 residues. V lost 2 bases and J lost 0, with 8 bases in between. Per the germline V gene, CDR1 is MNHEY and CDR2 is SVGAGI. The CDR3 region is CASSYTQGSNQPQHF. CDR3 nucleotide sequence: TGTGCCAGCAGTTACACACAGGGTAGCAATCAGCCCCAGCATTTT.